Included here is one T cell receptor beta chain sequence, with context. The antigen remains unidentified. Assay: immunoSEQ multiplex PCR; the TCRdb copy retains only in-frame clones and omits some. Of under 20,000 clones detected, roughly 77% appear once; the ten largest clones hold over 12%. This sample was included in a study of somatic mutations in cytotoxic T cells in rheumatoid arthritis. Flow cytometry served to check the purity of CD4+ and CD8+ cells, which were isolated by positive magnetic bead selection. Per germline, CDR1 KGHSH and CDR2 LQKENI. Deletions cut 4 bases from V and 9 bases from J, with 9 bases between. The CDR3 extends over 12 amino acids. Overall study findings and caveats: Slight TRBV07 underrepresentation in rheumatoid arthritis patients went unadjusted for multiple comparisons.

The TCR comes from an adult with rheumatoid arthritis. The V and J genes are TRBV18 and TRBJ2-2; the D gene is possibly TRBD2 (6 bases). What was sequenced was CD8+ T cells sorted from blood. CDR3 residues: CASSRSGRELFF. CDR3 bases: TGTGCCAGCTCACGGAGCGGGCGGGAGCTGTTTTTT.